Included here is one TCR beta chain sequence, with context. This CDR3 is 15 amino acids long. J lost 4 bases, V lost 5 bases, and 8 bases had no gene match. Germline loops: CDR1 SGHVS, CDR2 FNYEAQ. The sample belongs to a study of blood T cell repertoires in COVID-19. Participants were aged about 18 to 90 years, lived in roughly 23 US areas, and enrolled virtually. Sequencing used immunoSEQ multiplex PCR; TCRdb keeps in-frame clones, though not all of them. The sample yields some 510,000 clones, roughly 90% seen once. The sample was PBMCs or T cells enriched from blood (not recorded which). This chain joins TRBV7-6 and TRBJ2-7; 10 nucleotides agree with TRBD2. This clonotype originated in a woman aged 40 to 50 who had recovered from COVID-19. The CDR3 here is CASSGPGTSVYEQYF. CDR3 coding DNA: TGTGCCAGCAGCGGGCCCGGGACTAGCGTATACGAGCAGTACTTC.